Below, one T cell receptor beta chain is given with its context. Its antigen is unknown. This sample is part of a study of shared clonotypes between healthy human individuals. All participating donors were Caucasian adults from Nashville, Tennessee. The CDR3 length is 18 residues. The run depth of the assay was deep. The data were produced by immunoSEQ multiplex PCR, yet TCRdb's version contains in-frame clones alone and is incomplete. The data show approximately 640,000 clones, 72% seen once. Findings of the study overall: Sorted-subset sequencing was shown by rarefaction to be incomplete despite large depth. Across a few donors, naive CD4 shared 5% to 5.5%, naive CD8 under 4%, memory CD4 roughly 2.5%, memory CD8 about 0.4%.

The sequence came from a woman aged 25 to 39 in good health. This chain joins TRBV21-1 and TRBJ2-5; the listed D gene, TRBD2, was not tested against the DNA. TRBV21-1 is a documented pseudogene. The specimen was memory CD4+ T cells sorted from blood. Subset noted: CD45RA-negative fraction. CDR3 amino acids: CASSKAPCGGLLQETQYF. The CDR3 DNA reads as TGTGCCAGCAGCAAAGCCCCTTGTGGTGGGTTACTACAAGAGACCCAGTACTTC.